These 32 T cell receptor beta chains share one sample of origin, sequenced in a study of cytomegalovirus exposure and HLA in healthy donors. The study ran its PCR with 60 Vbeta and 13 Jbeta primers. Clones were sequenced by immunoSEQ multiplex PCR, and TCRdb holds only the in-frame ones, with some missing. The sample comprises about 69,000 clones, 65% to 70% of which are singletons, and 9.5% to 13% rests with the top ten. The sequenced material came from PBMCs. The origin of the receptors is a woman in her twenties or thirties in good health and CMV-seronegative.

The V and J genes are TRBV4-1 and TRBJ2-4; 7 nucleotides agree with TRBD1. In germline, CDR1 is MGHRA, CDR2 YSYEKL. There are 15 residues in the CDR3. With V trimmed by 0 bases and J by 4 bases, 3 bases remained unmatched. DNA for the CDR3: TGCGCCAGCAGCCAAGAAGGCAGGGGGAAAAACATTCAGTACTTC. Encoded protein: CASSQEGRGKNIQYF.

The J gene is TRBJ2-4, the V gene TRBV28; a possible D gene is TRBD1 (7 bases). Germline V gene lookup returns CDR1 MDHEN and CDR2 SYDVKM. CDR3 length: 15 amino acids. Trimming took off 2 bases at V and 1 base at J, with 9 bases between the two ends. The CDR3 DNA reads TGTGCCAGCAGTTTAGCGGGACAGGCCAAAAACATTCAGTACTTC. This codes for CASSLAGQAKNIQYF.

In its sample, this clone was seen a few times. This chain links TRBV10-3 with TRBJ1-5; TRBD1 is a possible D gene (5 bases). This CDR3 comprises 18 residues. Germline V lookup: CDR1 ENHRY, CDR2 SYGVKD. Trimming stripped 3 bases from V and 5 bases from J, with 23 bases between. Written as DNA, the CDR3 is TGTGCCATCAGTGATCGCCTGGGGAGTTCAGCGGGGGATCAGCCCCAGCATTTT. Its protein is CAISDRLGSSAGDQPQHF.

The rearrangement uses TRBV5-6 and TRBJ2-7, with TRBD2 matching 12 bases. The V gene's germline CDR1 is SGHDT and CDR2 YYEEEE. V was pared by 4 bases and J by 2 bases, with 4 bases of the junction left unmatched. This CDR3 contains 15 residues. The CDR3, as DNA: TGTGCCAGCAGCATAGGGACTAGCGGGCCCTACGAGCAGTACTTC. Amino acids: CASSIGTSGPYEQYF.

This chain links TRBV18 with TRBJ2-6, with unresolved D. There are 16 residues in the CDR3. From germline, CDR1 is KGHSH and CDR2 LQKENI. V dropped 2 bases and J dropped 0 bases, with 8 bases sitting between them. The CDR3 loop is CASSPGQHSGANVLTF. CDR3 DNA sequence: TGTGCCAGCTCACCAGGGCAGCACTCTGGGGCCAACGTCCTGACTTTC.

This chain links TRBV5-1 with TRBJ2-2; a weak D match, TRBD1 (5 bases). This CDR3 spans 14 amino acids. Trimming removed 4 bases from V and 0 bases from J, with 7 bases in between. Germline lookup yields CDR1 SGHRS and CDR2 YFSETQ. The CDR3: CASSLTANTGELFF. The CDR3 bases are TGCGCCAGCAGCCTGACAGCGAACACCGGGGAGCTGTTTTTT.

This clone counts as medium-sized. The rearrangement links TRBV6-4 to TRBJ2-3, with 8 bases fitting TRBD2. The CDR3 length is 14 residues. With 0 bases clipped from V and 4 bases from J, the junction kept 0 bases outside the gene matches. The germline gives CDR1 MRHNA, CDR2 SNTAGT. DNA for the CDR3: TGTGCCAGCAGTGACTCTAGCGGGGCAGATACGCAGTATTTT. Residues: CASSDSSGADTQYF.

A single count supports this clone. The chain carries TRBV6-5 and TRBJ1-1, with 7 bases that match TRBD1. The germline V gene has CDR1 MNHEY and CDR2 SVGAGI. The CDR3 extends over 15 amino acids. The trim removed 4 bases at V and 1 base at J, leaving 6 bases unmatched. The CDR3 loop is CASSWTGTENTEAFF. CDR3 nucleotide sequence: TGTGCCAGCAGTTGGACCGGGACAGAGAACACTGAAGCTTTCTTT.

CDR3 loop: CAIADRANTEAFF. For the CDR3, the DNA is TGTGCCATAGCGGACAGGGCGAACACTGAAGCTTTCTTT. The chain links TRBV10-3 to TRBJ1-1, with 8 bases identical to TRBD1. This CDR3 is 13 amino acids long. With 9 bases clipped from V and 1 base from J, the junction kept 4 bases outside the gene matches. The V gene's germline CDR1 is ENHRY and CDR2 SYGVKD.

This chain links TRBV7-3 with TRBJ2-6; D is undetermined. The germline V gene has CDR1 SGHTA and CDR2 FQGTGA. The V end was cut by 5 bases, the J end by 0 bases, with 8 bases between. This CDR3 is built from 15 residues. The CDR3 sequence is CASSRSNSGANVLTF. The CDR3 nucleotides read TGTGCCAGCAGCAGGAGCAACTCTGGGGCCAACGTCCTGACTTTC.

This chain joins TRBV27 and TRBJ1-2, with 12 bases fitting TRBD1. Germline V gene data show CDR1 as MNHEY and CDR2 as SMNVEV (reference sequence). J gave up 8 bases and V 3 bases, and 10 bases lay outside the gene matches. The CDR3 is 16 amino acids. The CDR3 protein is CASSFITGQGARGYTF. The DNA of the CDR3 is TGTGCCAGCAGTTTCATAACGGGACAGGGGGCGCGAGGCTACACCTTC.

Here the CDR3 reads CATSPGGQVTEAFF. DNA of the CDR3: TGTGCCACCAGCCCGGGGGGCCAAGTCACTGAAGCTTTCTTT. This chain joins TRBV15 and TRBJ1-1; weak D call: TRBD1 (6 bases). The CDR3 spans 14 residues. V gave up 5 bases and J gave up 4 bases, with 14 bases separating them. Per the germline V gene, CDR1 is LNHNV and CDR2 is YYDKDF (reference sequence).

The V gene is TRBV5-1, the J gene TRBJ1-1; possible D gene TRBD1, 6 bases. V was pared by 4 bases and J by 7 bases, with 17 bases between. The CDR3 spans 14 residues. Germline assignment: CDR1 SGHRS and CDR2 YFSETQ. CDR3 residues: CASSLRRTDSEAFF. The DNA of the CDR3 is TGCGCCAGCAGCCTCCGGCGGACAGATAGTGAAGCTTTCTTT.

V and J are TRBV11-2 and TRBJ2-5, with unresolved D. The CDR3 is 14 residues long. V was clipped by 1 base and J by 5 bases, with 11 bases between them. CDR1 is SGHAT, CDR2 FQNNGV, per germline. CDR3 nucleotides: TGTGCCAGCAGCTTAGGTGTTGCCGGGGAGACCCAGTACTTC. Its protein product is CASSLGVAGETQYF.

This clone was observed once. CDR3 nucleotide sequence: TGTGCCAGCAGCTCACAAGGGGTGGGGGGCACTGAAGCTTTCTTT. Translating gives CASSSQGVGGTEAFF. V usage is TRBV7-3 and J usage is TRBJ1-1; TRBD1 is a possible D gene (5 bases). CDR3 length: 15 residues. Germline V gene lookup returns CDR1 SGHTA and CDR2 FQGTGA. V was pared by 4 bases and J by 4 bases, with 16 bases between. The full variable domain, completed using reference TRBV7-3 and TRBJ1-1, is GAGVSQTPSNKVTEKGKYVELRCDPISGHTALYWYRQSLGQGPEFLIYFQGTGAADDSGLPNDRFFAVRPEGSVSTLKIQRTERGDSAVYLCASSSQGVGGTEAFFGQGTRLTVV.

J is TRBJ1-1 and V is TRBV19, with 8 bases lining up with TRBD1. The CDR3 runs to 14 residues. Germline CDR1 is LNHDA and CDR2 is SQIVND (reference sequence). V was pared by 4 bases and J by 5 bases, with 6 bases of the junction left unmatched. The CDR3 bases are TGTGCCAGTAGTACCCTAACAGGGGGGACTGAAGCTTTCTTT. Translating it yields CASSTLTGGTEAFF.

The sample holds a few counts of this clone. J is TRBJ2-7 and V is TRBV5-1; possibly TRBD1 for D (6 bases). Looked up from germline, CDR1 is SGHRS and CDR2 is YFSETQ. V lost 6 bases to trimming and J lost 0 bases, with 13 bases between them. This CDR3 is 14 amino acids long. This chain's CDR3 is CASTEQGTSYEQYF. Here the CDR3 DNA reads TGCGCCAGCACCGAACAGGGAACCTCCTACGAGCAGTACTTC.

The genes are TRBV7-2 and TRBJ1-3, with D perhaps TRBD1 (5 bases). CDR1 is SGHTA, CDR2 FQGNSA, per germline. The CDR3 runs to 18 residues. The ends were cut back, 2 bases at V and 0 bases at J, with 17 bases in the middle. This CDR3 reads CASSLSPDRVVSGNTIYF. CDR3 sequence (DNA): TGTGCCAGCAGCTTAAGTCCCGACAGAGTTGTCTCTGGAAACACCATATATTTT.

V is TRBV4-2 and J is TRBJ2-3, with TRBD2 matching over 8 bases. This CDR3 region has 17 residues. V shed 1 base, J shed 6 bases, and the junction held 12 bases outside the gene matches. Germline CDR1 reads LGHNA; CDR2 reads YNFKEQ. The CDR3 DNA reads TGTGCCAGCAGCCAAGTCCCAGCGGGGGTCCTTCGGGATACGCAGTATTTT. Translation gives CASSQVPAGVLRDTQYF.

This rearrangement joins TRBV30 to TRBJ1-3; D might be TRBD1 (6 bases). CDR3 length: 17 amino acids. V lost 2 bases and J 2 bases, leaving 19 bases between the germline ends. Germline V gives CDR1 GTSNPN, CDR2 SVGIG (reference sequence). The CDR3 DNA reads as TGTGCCTGGAGTCCTTCGGGAAGGGGGTTTGCTGGAAACACCATATATTTT. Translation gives CAWSPSGRGFAGNTIYF.

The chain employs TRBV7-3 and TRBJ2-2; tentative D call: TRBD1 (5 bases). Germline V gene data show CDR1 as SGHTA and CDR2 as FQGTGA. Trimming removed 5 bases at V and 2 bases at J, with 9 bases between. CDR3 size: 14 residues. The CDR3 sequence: CASSDRQNTGELFF. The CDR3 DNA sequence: TGTGCCAGCAGCGACAGACAAAACACCGGGGAGCTGTTTTTT. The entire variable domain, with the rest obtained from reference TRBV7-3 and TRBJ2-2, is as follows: GAGVSQTPSNKVTEKGKYVELRCDPISGHTALYWYRQSLGQGPEFLIYFQGTGAADDSGLPNDRFFAVRPEGSVSTLKIQRTERGDSAVYLCASSDRQNTGELFFGEGSRLTVL.

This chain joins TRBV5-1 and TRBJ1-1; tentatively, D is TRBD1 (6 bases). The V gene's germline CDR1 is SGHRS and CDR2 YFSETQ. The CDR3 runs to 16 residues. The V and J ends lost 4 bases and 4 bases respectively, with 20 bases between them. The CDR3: CASSRRPGGESTEAFF. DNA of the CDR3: TGCGCCAGCAGCCGGCGTCCGGGGGGCGAGAGCACTGAAGCTTTCTTT.

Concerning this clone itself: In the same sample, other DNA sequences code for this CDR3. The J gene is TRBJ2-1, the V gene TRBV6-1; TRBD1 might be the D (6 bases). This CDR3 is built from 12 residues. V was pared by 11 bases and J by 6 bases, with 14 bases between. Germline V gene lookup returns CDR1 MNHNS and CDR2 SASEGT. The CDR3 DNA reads TGTGCCGGCGGAACAGGGAGCAATGAGCAGTTCTTC. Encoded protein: CAGGTGSNEQFF.

The CDR3 DNA reads as TGCGCCAGCAGCCTACCCGGGACAGGGAGTGAAAAACTGTTTTTT. It translates to CASSLPGTGSEKLFF. V is TRBV4-1 and J is TRBJ1-4; 9 positions agree with TRBD1. The CDR3 runs 15 residues. Trimming took 4 bases from V and 7 from J; bases not matched to a gene: 7. Germline V gene sequence: CDR1 MGHRA, CDR2 YSYEKL.

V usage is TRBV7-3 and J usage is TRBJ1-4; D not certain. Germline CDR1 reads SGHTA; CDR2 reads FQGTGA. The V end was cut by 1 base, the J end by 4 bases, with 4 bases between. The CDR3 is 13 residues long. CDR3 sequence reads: CASSLNSNEKLFF. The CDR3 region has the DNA TGTGCCAGCAGCTTAAACAGTAATGAAAAACTGTTTTTT.

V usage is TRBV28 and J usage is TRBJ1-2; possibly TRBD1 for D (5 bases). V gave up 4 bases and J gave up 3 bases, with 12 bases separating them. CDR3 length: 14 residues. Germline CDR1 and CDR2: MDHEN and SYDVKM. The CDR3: CASSSGGDYYGYTF. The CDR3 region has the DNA TGTGCCAGCAGTTCAGGAGGGGACTACTATGGCTACACCTTC.

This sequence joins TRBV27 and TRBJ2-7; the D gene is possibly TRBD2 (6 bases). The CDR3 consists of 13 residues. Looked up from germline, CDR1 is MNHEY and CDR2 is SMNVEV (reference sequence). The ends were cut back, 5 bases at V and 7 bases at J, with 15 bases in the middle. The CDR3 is CASSPPWAGEQYF. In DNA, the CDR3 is TGTGCCAGCAGTCCGCCCTGGGCGGGGGAGCAGTACTTC.

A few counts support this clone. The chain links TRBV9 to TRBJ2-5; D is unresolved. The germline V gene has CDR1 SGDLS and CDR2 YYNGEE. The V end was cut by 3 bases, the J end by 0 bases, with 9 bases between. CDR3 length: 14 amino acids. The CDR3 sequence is CASSAAQYQETQYF. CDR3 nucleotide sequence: TGTGCCAGCAGCGCTGCACAGTACCAAGAGACCCAGTACTTC.

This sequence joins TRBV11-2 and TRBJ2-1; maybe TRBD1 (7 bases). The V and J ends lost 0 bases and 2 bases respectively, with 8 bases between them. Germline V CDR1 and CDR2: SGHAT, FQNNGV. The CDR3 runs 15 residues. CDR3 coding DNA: TGTGCCAGCAGCTTAGACAGGGGGGCCTACAATGAGCAGTTCTTC. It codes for CASSLDRGAYNEQFF.

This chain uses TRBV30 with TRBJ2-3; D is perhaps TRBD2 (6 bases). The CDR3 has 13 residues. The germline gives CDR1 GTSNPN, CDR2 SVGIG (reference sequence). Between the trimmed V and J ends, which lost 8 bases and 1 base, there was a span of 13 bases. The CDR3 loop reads CATSQRGTDTQYF. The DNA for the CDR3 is TGTGCCACCAGCCAGCGGGGCACAGATACGCAGTATTTT.

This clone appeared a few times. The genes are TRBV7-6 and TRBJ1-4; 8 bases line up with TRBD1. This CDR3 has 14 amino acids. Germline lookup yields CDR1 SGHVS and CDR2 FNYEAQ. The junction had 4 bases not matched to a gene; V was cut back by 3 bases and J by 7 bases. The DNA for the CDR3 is TGTGCCAGCAGCTTCCTCGACAGGGGTGAAAAACTGTTTTTT. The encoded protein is CASSFLDRGEKLFF.

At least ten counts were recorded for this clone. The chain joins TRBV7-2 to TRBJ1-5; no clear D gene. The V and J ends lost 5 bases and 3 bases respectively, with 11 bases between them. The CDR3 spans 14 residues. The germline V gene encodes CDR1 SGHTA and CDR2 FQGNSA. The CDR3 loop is CASSPPADNQPQHF. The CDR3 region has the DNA TGTGCCAGCAGCCCACCAGCGGACAATCAGCCCCAGCATTTT.